The 4 T cell receptor beta chains given below trace back to one sample, sequenced in a study of identical twins. One entry per CDR3 protein results from TCRdb running MiXCR on the 5' RACE reads. This table holds roughly 230,000 distinct CDR3 sequences, around 8% found once. The sample also formed part of further work on yellow fever vaccine responses in identical twins.

Sequencing used CD8+ T cells sorted from blood. These receptor sequences come from a woman aged 18-29 years in good health.

The chain uses TRBV20-1 and TRBJ2-1; 9 bases are a match to TRBD2. Germline-derived CDR1 and CDR2 are DFQATT and SNEGSKA (reference sequence). V lost 8 bases, J lost 2 bases, and 19 bases stayed unmatched. The CDR3 covers 18 residues. The CDR3 DNA follows: TGCAGTTCCTTTTGTGAGAACTGCGGGGGGGCCACCTACAATGAGCAGTTCTTC. Residues: CSSFCENCGGATYNEQFF.

This clonotype was seen repeatedly, ten times or more. V usage is TRBV27 and J usage is TRBJ2-7; possible D gene TRBD1, 5 bases. Between the trimmed V and J ends, which lost 4 bases and 2 bases, there was a span of 6 bases. The CDR3 extends over 12 amino acids. Looked up from germline, CDR1 is MNHEY and CDR2 is SMNVEV (reference sequence). CDR3 nucleotide sequence: TGTGCCAGCAGTTCAGGGCCCTACGAGCAGTACTTC. It is translated as CASSSGPYEQYF.

This clonotype turned up a few times. The J gene is TRBJ2-3, the V gene TRBV11-2; 7 nucleotides match TRBD2. The V gene end was trimmed by 5 bases and the J gene end by 2 bases; junction bases not matched to a gene: 13. Looked up from germline, CDR1 is SGHAT and CDR2 is FQNNGV. The CDR3 extends over 17 amino acids. This CDR3 reads CASSNQRGLLVTDTQYF. The CDR3 nucleotides are TGTGCCAGCAGCAACCAGCGGGGTCTGTTGGTCACAGATACGCAGTATTTT.

This clonotype was detected only a few times. The chain combines TRBV7-9 with TRBJ2-7, with a possible D match to TRBD1 (5 bases). V dropped 5 bases and J dropped 5 bases, with 19 bases sitting between them. The germline V gene encodes CDR1 SEHNR and CDR2 FQNEAQ (reference sequence). CDR3 length equals 15 residues. The CDR3 DNA is TGTGCCAGCAGCATGGGTCAGGGTCGTTGGAACGAGCAGTACTTC. Translation: CASSMGQGRWNEQYF.